These 32 T cell receptor beta chains were sequenced from one sample in a study of beta chain features in type 1 diabetes. As every portion of the isolated RNA was reverse transcribed, the sequencing read expressed TCRB transcripts. Sequencing was performed with immunoSEQ multiplex PCR; in TCRdb, only in-frame clones are kept and a portion is missing. The sample lists about 150,000 clones, around 8% occurring once. The specimen sequenced was central memory CD4+ T cells from blood. The receptors originated from a man aged 18 to 30 in good health.

This clone was detected only a few times. An end of the junction differs from the germline gene, which may be a read error. The chain has TRBV7-7 and TRBJ2-1; 9 bases line up with TRBD2. The germline CDR1 and CDR2 sequences are SSHAT and FNYEAQ (reference sequence). This CDR3 is built from 15 residues. CDR3 sequence reads: CASSTGGGGDNEQFF. The CDR3 DNA is TGTGCTAGCAGCACCGGCGGCGGGGGGGACAATGAGCAGTTCTTC.

The rearrangement uses TRBV29-1 and TRBJ2-3; TRBD2 matches at 12 bases. CDR3 size: 16 residues. The V gene end was trimmed by 6 bases and the J gene end by 6 bases; junction bases not matched to a gene: 13. Germline V gives CDR1 SQVTM, CDR2 ANQGSEA. CDR3 region: CSVTGTSGRGGDTQYF. CDR3 in DNA: TGCAGCGTGACAGGGACTAGCGGGCGGGGTGGGGATACGCAGTATTTT.

In this sample, this clone turned up a few times. The CDR3 sequence is CASSFRRGNEKLFF. In DNA, the CDR3 is TGTGCCAGCAGCTTCCGAAGGGGTAATGAAAAACTGTTTTTT. J is TRBJ1-4 and V is TRBV11-1, with a weak D call TRBD1 (5 bases). Trimming took 3 bases from V and 4 from J, leaving 9 bases between them. The CDR3 is 14 amino acids. Germline-derived CDR1 and CDR2 are SGHAT and FQDESV (reference sequence).

This clone was picked up many times. Here the CDR3 reads CSVGSTVDYEQYF. The CDR3 nucleotides are TGCAGCGTTGGATCAACGGTAGACTACGAGCAGTACTTC. The V gene is TRBV29-1, the J gene TRBJ2-7; D unresolved. Germline V gene lookup returns CDR1 SQVTM and CDR2 ANQGSEA. CDR3 length: 13 amino acids. V was shortened by 4 bases and J by 3 bases, with 13 bases between the two germline ends.

A few counts support this clone. J is TRBJ1-5 and V is TRBV27; possibly TRBD1 for D (5 bases). Trimming shortened V by 6 bases and J by 5 bases, and 17 bases separated the two germline ends. Germline V gives CDR1 MNHEY, CDR2 SMNVEV (reference sequence). The CDR3 consists of 15 residues. The CDR3 sequence is CASSPTQGWDQPQHF. In DNA, the CDR3 is TGTGCCAGCAGCCCAACCCAGGGTTGGGATCAGCCCCAGCATTTT.

This clone was found many times. The chain carries TRBV7-9 and TRBJ2-1, with D maybe TRBD2 (6 bases). The CDR3 is 15 amino acids. V was shortened by 5 bases and J by 7 bases, with 18 bases between the two germline ends. Germline CDR1 is SEHNR and CDR2 is FQNEAQ (reference sequence). CDR3 protein: CASSPRTGVINEQFF. The DNA of the CDR3 is TGTGCCAGCAGCCCGCGAACGGGAGTTATAAATGAGCAGTTCTTC.

The chain couples TRBV9 to TRBJ2-1, with 8 bases aligning to TRBD2. CDR1 is SGDLS, CDR2 YYNGEE, per germline. CDR3 length equals 15 residues. Losses at the gene ends were 0 bases for V and 6 bases for J; bases not matched to a gene: 5. CDR3 amino acids: CASSVGAGVGNEQFF. Here the CDR3 DNA reads TGTGCCAGCAGCGTAGGAGCGGGAGTGGGCAATGAGCAGTTCTTC.

This clone was detected a few times. This chain uses TRBV20-1 with TRBJ2-7; D might be TRBD1 (5 bases). The length of the CDR3 is 11 residues. V shed 7 bases and J shed 3 bases, with 10 bases lying between them. Germline CDR1 and CDR2: DFQATT and SNEGSKA (reference sequence). CDR3 in amino acids: CSVETVYEQYF. CDR3 nucleotides: TGCAGTGTCGAGACAGTCTACGAGCAGTACTTC.

The CDR3 DNA reads TGTGCCAGAAGCGGCTCCCAGGGGACCTTCACAGATACGCAGTATTTT. Its translation: CARSGSQGTFTDTQYF. The chain combines TRBV5-3 with TRBJ2-3; possible D gene TRBD1, 6 bases. TRBV5-3 carries the ORF label, with uncertain function. Between the trimmed V and J ends, which lost 4 bases and 2 bases, there was a span of 17 bases. This CDR3 region has 16 residues.

This clone was detected only a few times. The gene calls are TRBV5-4 and TRBJ2-3; no reliable D call. V was pared by 4 bases and J by 2 bases, with 5 bases between. CDR3 size: 12 residues. Germline V lookup: CDR1 SGHNT, CDR2 YYREEE (reference sequence). This CDR3 reads CASSVVTDTQYF. In DNA form, the CDR3 reads TGTGCCAGCAGCGTAGTCACAGATACGCAGTATTTT.

The chain joins TRBV11-1 to TRBJ2-5; D perhaps matches TRBD1 (6 bases). Trimming left V 5 bases short and J 7 bases short, with 17 bases between. Germline V gives CDR1 SGHAT, CDR2 FQDESV (reference sequence). The length of the CDR3 is 14 residues. This CDR3 is CASSPRGLGGTQYF. The DNA of the CDR3 is TGTGCCAGCAGCCCCAGGGGTCTTGGGGGGACCCAGTACTTC.

In its sample, this clone was seen many times. This rearrangement joins TRBV4-3 to TRBJ2-5, with a tentative D call TRBD1 (5 bases). V lost 0 bases, J lost 4 bases, and 6 bases lay in between. Germline CDR1 and CDR2: LGHNA and YSLEER. This CDR3 contains 13 residues. The CDR3 DNA reads TGCGCCAGCAGCCAAGATCAGGGAGAGACCCAGTACTTC. Amino acid sequence: CASSQDQGETQYF.

This clone was seen at least ten times. The chain uses TRBV29-1 and TRBJ2-5, with D tentatively TRBD2 (7 bases). In germline, CDR1 is SQVTM, CDR2 ANQGSEA. This CDR3 contains 15 residues. Trimming cost V 3 bases and J 2 bases, with 16 bases left between them. The CDR3 region is CSVDPVRGGQETQYF. CDR3 sequence (DNA): TGCAGCGTTGACCCTGTGAGGGGGGGACAAGAGACCCAGTACTTC.

The chain employs TRBV2 and TRBJ2-2, with 7 nucleotides matching TRBD2. This CDR3 is built from 15 residues. Germline assignment: CDR1 SNHLY and CDR2 FYNNEI. J was trimmed by 6 bases and V by 5 bases; bases with no gene match: 9. The CDR3 DNA is TGTGCCAGCAGTCGTTGGGAGGGCCGACCCGGGGAGCTGTTTTTT. Residues: CASSRWEGRPGELFF. Drawing the rest from reference TRBV2 and TRBJ2-2, the complete variable domain is EPEVTQTPSHQVTQMGQEVILRCVPISNHLYFYWYRQILGQKVEFLVSFYNNEISEKSEIFDDQFSVERPDGSNFTLKIRSTKLEDSAMYFCASSRWEGRPGELFFGEGSRLTVL.

This clone was counted many times. This chain's CDR3 is CASSFGGQGNYEQYF. CDR3 nucleotide sequence: TGCGCCAGCAGCTTCGGGGGACAGGGCAACTACGAGCAGTACTTC. V usage is TRBV5-1 and J usage is TRBJ2-7; 9 nucleotides match TRBD1. This CDR3 is 15 amino acids long. CDR1 and CDR2 (germline): SGHRS, YFSETQ. Losses at the gene ends were 2 bases for V and 3 bases for J; bases not matched to a gene: 6.

The CDR3 protein is CASSESSGRHNEQFF. CDR3 coding DNA: TGTGCCAGCAGTGAATCCAGCGGGAGGCACAATGAGCAGTTCTTC. This chain joins TRBV6-1 and TRBJ2-1; 9 bases line up with TRBD2. There are 15 residues in the CDR3. Germline V gene data show CDR1 as MNHNS and CDR2 as SASEGT. Trimming cost V 2 bases and J 5 bases; bases outside gene matches: 4.

The chain links TRBV6-1 to TRBJ2-1; 10 bases are shared with TRBD2. Trimming took 2 bases from V and 6 from J; bases not matched to a gene: 7. CDR1 and CDR2 from the germline V gene are MNHNS and SASEGT. The CDR3 spans 16 residues. The chain's CDR3 is CASSESSSGRGNEQFF. The CDR3 coding sequence is TGTGCCAGCAGTGAATCTTCTAGCGGGAGAGGCAATGAGCAGTTCTTC.

V gene TRBV7-8 combines with J gene TRBJ2-1; a weak D match, TRBD1 (6 bases). The V end lost 5 bases, the J end lost 15 bases, and 14 bases lay between the germline ends. Germline V gene data show CDR1 as SGHVS and CDR2 as FQNEAQ. The CDR3 spans 11 residues. The CDR3 spells CASSQDSYSFF. DNA for the CDR3: TGTGCCAGCAGCCAGGACAGTTACTCGTTCTTC.

V gene TRBV4-3 combines with J gene TRBJ1-2; TRBD1 aligns across 7 bases. The V and J ends lost 0 bases and 4 bases, in that order; junction bases with no gene match: 2. Germline CDR1 is LGHNA and CDR2 is YSLEER. The CDR3 is 14 amino acids. The DNA for the CDR3 is TGCGCCAGCAGCCAAGAGACAGGGCCCTATGGCTACACCTTC. Translated, it gives CASSQETGPYGYTF.

This clone was counted only a few times. This chain links TRBV18 with TRBJ2-3; D uncertain. Germline V gene lookup returns CDR1 KGHSH and CDR2 LQKENI. CDR3 length equals 14 residues. V lost 3 bases, J lost 2 bases, and 9 bases lay in between. The CDR3 loop is CASSPASSTDTQYF. DNA of the CDR3: TGTGCCAGCTCACCGGCCTCATCCACAGATACGCAGTATTTT. The whole variable domain, filled in from reference TRBV18 and TRBJ2-3, reads NAGVMQNPRHLVRRRGQEARLRCSPMKGHSHVYWYRQLPEEGLKFMVYLQKENIIDESGMPKERFSAEFPKEGPSILRIQQVVRGDSAAYFCASSPASSTDTQYFGPGTRLTVL.

The rearrangement links TRBV18 to TRBJ1-4; no reliable D call. Germline V gene data show CDR1 as KGHSH and CDR2 as LQKENI. The CDR3 loop spans 14 amino acids. V lost 3 bases, J lost 7 bases, and 12 bases lay in between. As DNA, the CDR3 is TGTGCCAGCTCACCTACGAGGAAACTTGAAAAACTGTTTTTT. It encodes CASSPTRKLEKLFF.

The sample holds a few counts of this clone. The genes are TRBV9 and TRBJ2-5, with 10 bases that match TRBD1. After removal of 0 bases from V and 4 bases from J, the junction contained 3 bases not matched to a gene. The CDR3 spans 15 residues. Per the germline V gene, CDR1 is SGDLS and CDR2 is YYNGEE. The CDR3 reads CASSVGTGGGETQYF. The CDR3 bases are TGTGCCAGCAGCGTAGGGACAGGGGGGGGAGAGACCCAGTACTTC. Looking up the rest from reference TRBV9 and TRBJ2-5 gives the full variable domain: DSGVTQTPKHLITATGQRVTLRCSPRSGDLSVYWYQQSLDQGLQFLIQYYNGEERAKGNILERFSAQQFPDLHSELNLSSLELGDSALYFCASSVGTGGGETQYFGPGTRLLVL.

This clone was found a few times. The rearrangement uses TRBV7-2 and TRBJ2-7, with a possible D match to TRBD1 (6 bases). CDR1 is SGHTA, CDR2 FQGNSA, per germline. Trimming cost V 5 bases and J 9 bases, with 17 bases left between them. The CDR3 contains 13 residues. The CDR3 DNA reads TGTGCCAGCAGCCCCAGCCTACAGGGTGGGCAGTACTTC. It specifies CASSPSLQGGQYF.

This chain connects TRBV7-2 to TRBJ2-7, with a weak D call TRBD1 (6 bases). The CDR3 consists of 14 residues. The germline V gene encodes CDR1 SGHTA and CDR2 FQGNSA. V was cut by 7 bases and J by 3 bases, with 16 bases left in between. This chain's CDR3 is CASTPAGVNYEQYF. DNA of the CDR3: TGTGCCAGCACCCCGGCAGGGGTCAACTACGAGCAGTACTTC. The whole variable domain, filled in from reference TRBV7-2 and TRBJ2-7, reads GAGVSQSPSNKVTEKGKDVELRCDPISGHTALYWYRQSLGQGLEFLIYFQGNSAPDKSGLPSDRFSAERTGGSVSTLTIQRTQQEDSAVYLCASTPAGVNYEQYFGPGTRLTVT.

This clone was counted between two and nine times. The chain recombines TRBV7-9 with TRBJ1-4; TRBD1 matches 10 bases. The CDR3 runs to 14 residues. Trimming at V came to 6 bases and at J to 8 bases, leaving 6 bases not matched to a gene. Germline V gene lookup returns CDR1 SEHNR and CDR2 FQNEAQ (reference sequence). The CDR3 loop reads CASRTGTGDEKLFF. DNA of the CDR3: TGTGCCAGCAGGACCGGGACAGGGGACGAAAAACTGTTTTTT.

The chain combines TRBV4-3 with TRBJ1-2; D is uncertain. CDR3 length equals 17 residues. The germline gives CDR1 LGHNA, CDR2 YSLEER. Trimming pared 0 bases from V and 2 bases from J, leaving 16 bases between. CDR3 region: CASSQDLGTSSNYGYTF. As DNA, the CDR3 is TGCGCCAGCAGCCAAGATTTGGGCACCTCATCAAACTATGGCTACACCTTC.

This clone was detected a few times. The chain links TRBV28 to TRBJ2-7; maybe TRBD1 (6 bases). In germline, CDR1 is MDHEN, CDR2 SYDVKM. This CDR3 has 14 residues. V was clipped by 8 bases and J by 0 bases, with 14 bases between them. CDR3 nucleotide sequence: TGTGCCAGCGCCTCCGGGACACCCTCCTACGAGCAGTACTTC. Encoded protein: CASASGTPSYEQYF. The full variable domain, with the rest looked up from reference TRBV28 and TRBJ2-7, is DVKVTQSSRYLVKRTGEKVFLECVQDMDHENMFWYRQDPGLGLRLIYFSYDVKMKEKGDIPEGYSVSREKKERFSLILESASTNQTSMYLCASASGTPSYEQYFGPGTRLTVT.

V gene TRBV5-1 combines with J gene TRBJ1-2, with 7 positions matching TRBD1. The length of the CDR3 is 15 residues. Trimming took 1 base from V and 2 from J; bases not matched to a gene: 5. CDR1 is SGHRS, CDR2 YFSETQ, per germline. The CDR3: CASSLIQGGNYGYTF. CDR3 sequence (DNA): TGCGCCAGCAGCTTGATTCAGGGGGGCAACTATGGCTACACCTTC.

At least ten counts were recorded for this clone. This chain connects TRBV5-1 to TRBJ1-2; 11 bases map to TRBD1. The germline gives CDR1 SGHRS, CDR2 YFSETQ. This CDR3 is built from 15 residues. With V trimmed by 0 bases and J by 6 bases, 4 bases remained unmatched. The CDR3 reads CASSLVGQGADGYTF. The CDR3 nucleotides read TGCGCCAGCAGCTTGGTTGGACAGGGGGCCGATGGCTACACCTTC.

The genes are TRBV19 and TRBJ1-5; tentative D call: TRBD1 (6 bases). CDR3 length equals 14 residues. The germline gives CDR1 LNHDA, CDR2 SQIVND (reference sequence). V was shortened by 10 bases and J by 0 bases, with 13 bases between the two germline ends. CDR3 residues: CATSGQISNQPQHF. As DNA, the CDR3 is TGTGCCACCTCAGGACAGATTAGCAATCAGCCCCAGCATTTT. The variable domain in full, with the rest retrieved from reference TRBV19 and TRBJ1-5, is DGGITQSPKYLFRKEGQNVTLSCEQNLNHDAMYWYRQDPGQGLRLIYYSQIVNDFQKGDIAEGYSVSREKKESFPLTVTSAQKNPTAFYLCATSGQISNQPQHFGDGTRLSIL.

The chain carries TRBV28 and TRBJ1-2, with TRBD1 identical over 7 bases. This CDR3 is 16 amino acids long. Germline CDR1 MDHEN, CDR2 SYDVKM. Losses at the gene ends were 6 bases for V and 4 bases for J; bases not matched to a gene: 14. The CDR3 DNA reads as TGTGCCAGCAGCCAAACAGGGGAACCATCCCTCTATGGCTACACCTTC. This encodes CASSQTGEPSLYGYTF.

The chain links TRBV5-1 to TRBJ2-3; 9 nucleotides line up with TRBD2. The V segment lost 0 bases and the J segment 3 bases; nucleotides outside the gene matches: 2. The CDR3 covers 15 residues. The V gene's germline CDR1 is SGHRS and CDR2 YFSETQ. This CDR3 is CASSLGLAGTDTQYF. In DNA, the CDR3 is TGCGCCAGCAGCTTGGGTCTAGCGGGAACAGATACGCAGTATTTT.